One and the same sample provided the 13 T cell receptor beta chains below, sequenced in a study of CD8 T cells in Susac syndrome. After extraction with the RNeasy kit, roughly 0.45 to 1 ug of the RNA was reverse transcribed using random hexamers. TCRdb re-derived calls from the immunoSEQ multiplex PCR reads in MiXCR, one entry per CDR3 protein. This sample has a few hundred thousand distinct CDR3 sequences, with 94% found just once. The sequencing sample was made of CD4+ T cells from PBMCs. The receptor source for this set is a human donor with Susac syndrome.

The chain links TRBV20-1 to TRBJ2-2, with 13 bases matching TRBD2. CDR3 length: 16 amino acids. CDR1 is DFQATT and CDR2 is SNEGSKA in the germline V gene (reference sequence). J lost 4 bases, V lost 5 bases, and 7 bases had no gene match. The CDR3 nucleotides read TGCAGTGCTTCTGCCGGGACTAGCGGGGCCACCGGGGAGCTGTTTTTT. Translating it yields CSASAGTSGATGELFF.

CDR3 loop: CASSDAGGSYEQYF. The CDR3 DNA reads as TGTGCCAGCAGCGACGCCGGGGGGTCGTACGAGCAGTACTTC. The rearrangement links TRBV5-4 to TRBJ2-7; 7 bases line up with TRBD2. Unmatched junction bases numbered 8, after V lost 4 bases and J lost 4 bases. This CDR3 has 14 amino acids. Per germline, CDR1 SGHNT and CDR2 YYREEE (reference sequence).

The V call is TRBV12-3 or TRBV12-4, the J call TRBJ2-7; TRBD1 matches at 12 bases. The V segment lost 7 bases and the J segment 3 bases; nucleotides outside the gene matches: 4. The CDR3 has 14 amino acids. The CDR3 protein is CASTGTGGFYEQYF. The CDR3 nucleotides are TGTGCCAGCACTGGGACAGGGGGCTTCTACGAGCAGTACTTC.

The chain employs TRBV7-2 and TRBJ1-2; 8 nucleotides align to TRBD1. The germline gives CDR1 SGHTA, CDR2 FQGNSA. This CDR3 has 14 amino acids. Germline trimming cut 5 bases from V and 8 bases from J; bases unmatched to any gene: 10. CDR3 coding DNA: TGTGCCAGCAGCAAACAGCGGACAGGGACAGGCTACACCTTC. It translates to CASSKQRTGTGYTF. Full variable domain (outside the CDR3, taken from reference TRBV7-2 and TRBJ1-2): GAGVSQSPSNKVTEKGKDVELRCDPISGHTALYWYRQSLGQGLEFLIYFQGNSAPDKSGLPSDRFSAERTGGSVSTLTIQRTQQEDSAVYLCASSKQRTGTGYTFGSGTRLTVV.

This chain connects TRBV5-6 to TRBJ1-2; TRBD1 agrees at 12 bases. With 4 bases clipped from V and 6 bases from J, the junction kept 19 bases outside the gene matches. Germline lookup yields CDR1 SGHDT and CDR2 YYEEEE. This CDR3 is built from 19 residues. DNA of the CDR3: TGTGCCAGCAGCCCCCCCTTAGGAACTTGGGGACAGGGGGCGGATGGCTACACCTTC. Residues: CASSPPLGTWGQGADGYTF.

The V gene is TRBV7-9, the J gene TRBJ2-5, with 11 bases fitting TRBD2. CDR1 and CDR2 from the germline V gene are SEHNR and FQNEAQ (reference sequence). This CDR3 has 15 residues. J gave up 5 bases and V 4 bases, and 6 bases lay outside the gene matches. CDR3 residues: CASSSLAGGLETQYF. In DNA form, the CDR3 reads TGTGCCAGCAGCTCATTAGCGGGGGGGCTGGAGACCCAGTACTTC.

The chain employs TRBV19 and TRBJ1-2, with D perhaps TRBD1 (6 bases). CDR1 and CDR2 (germline): LNHDA, SQIVND (reference sequence). Trimming took 7 bases from V and 5 from J, leaving 14 bases between them. The CDR3 totals 13 residues. The CDR3 loop reads CASIGRGNYGYTF. CDR3 in DNA: TGTGCCAGTATTGGCAGGGGAAATTATGGCTACACCTTC.

This clonotype is a singleton in its sample. CDR3 loop: CASSLRRGETQYF. The CDR3 coding sequence is TGCGCCAGCAGCTTGAGAAGGGGGGAGACCCAGTACTTC. The V and J genes are TRBV5-1 and TRBJ2-5; tentative D call: TRBD1 (6 bases). CDR3 length equals 13 residues. V lost 1 base and J 5 bases, leaving 9 bases between the germline ends. The V gene's germline CDR1 is SGHRS and CDR2 YFSETQ.

The CDR3 DNA reads as TGTGCCAGCAGCCAAACGACAGGGGCAAACGAAAAACTGTTTTTT. Encoded protein: CASSQTTGANEKLFF. This sequence joins TRBV9 and TRBJ1-4; 8 bases fit TRBD1. Germline V CDR1 and CDR2: SGDLS, YYNGEE. The CDR3 runs to 15 residues. After removal of 4 bases from V and 8 bases from J, the junction contained 10 bases not matched to a gene. Using reference TRBV9 and TRBJ1-4 for the parts outside the CDR3, the full variable domain is DSGVTQTPKHLITATGQRVTLRCSPRSGDLSVYWYQQSLDQGLQFLIQYYNGEERAKGNILERFSAQQFPDLHSELNLSSLELGDSALYFCASSQTTGANEKLFFGSGTQLSVL.

The chain recombines TRBV2 with TRBJ2-6; weak D call: TRBD2 (5 bases). The CDR3 length is 15 residues. From germline, CDR1 is SNHLY and CDR2 FYNNEI. V was trimmed by 10 bases and J by 0 bases, leaving 13 bases between them. The DNA of the CDR3 is TGTGCCACAAGAGGGAGTGCCTCTGGGGCCAACGTCCTGACTTTC. It yields the protein CATRGSASGANVLTF.

The chain uses TRBV11-2 and TRBJ2-2; D unresolved. The germline gives CDR1 SGHAT, CDR2 FQNNGV. The CDR3 is 15 residues long. The V gene lost 1 base and the J gene lost 5 bases, with 11 bases spanning the gap. CDR3 sequence (DNA): TGTGCCAGCAGCTTAGGACCGGGTCCGACCGGGGAGCTGTTTTTT. Amino acid sequence: CASSLGPGPTGELFF.

V usage is TRBV20-1 and J usage is TRBJ2-6; TRBD1 agrees at 8 bases. The V gene end was trimmed by 6 bases and the J gene end by 0 bases; junction bases not matched to a gene: 7. This CDR3 has 16 amino acids. Germline CDR1 and CDR2: DFQATT and SNEGSKA (reference sequence). CDR3 sequence (DNA): TGCAGTGCCGCGGGACAGGCGTACTCTGGGGCCAACGTCCTGACTTTC. Translation gives CSAAGQAYSGANVLTF.

V gene TRBV30 combines with J gene TRBJ2-1; 15 positions match TRBD2. The junction had 11 bases not matched to a gene; V was cut back by 1 base and J by 7 bases. The CDR3 is 18 residues long. Germline V CDR1 and CDR2: GTSNPN, SVGIG (reference sequence). The CDR3 nucleotides are TGTGCCTGGAGTGACACCGCGGGACTAGCGGGGGGTCGGAATGAGCAGTTCTTC. Protein product: CAWSDTAGLAGGRNEQFF. The entire variable domain, with the rest obtained from reference TRBV30 and TRBJ2-1, is as follows: SQTIHQWPATLVQPVGSPLSLECTVEGTSNPNLYWYRQAAGRGLQLLFYSVGIGQISSEVPQNLSASRPQDRQFILSSKKLLLSDSGFYLCAWSDTAGLAGGRNEQFFGPGTRLTVL.